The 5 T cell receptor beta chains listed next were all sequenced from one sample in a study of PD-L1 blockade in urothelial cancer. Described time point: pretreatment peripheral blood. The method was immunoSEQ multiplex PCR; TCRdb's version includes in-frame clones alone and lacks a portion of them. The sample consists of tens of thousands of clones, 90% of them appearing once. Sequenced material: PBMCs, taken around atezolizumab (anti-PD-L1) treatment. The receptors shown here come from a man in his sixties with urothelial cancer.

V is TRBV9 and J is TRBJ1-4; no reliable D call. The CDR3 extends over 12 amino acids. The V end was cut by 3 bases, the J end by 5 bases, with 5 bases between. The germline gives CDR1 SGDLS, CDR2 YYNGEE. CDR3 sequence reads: CASSAGNEKLFF. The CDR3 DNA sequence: TGTGCCAGCAGCGCGGGGAATGAAAAACTGTTTTTT.

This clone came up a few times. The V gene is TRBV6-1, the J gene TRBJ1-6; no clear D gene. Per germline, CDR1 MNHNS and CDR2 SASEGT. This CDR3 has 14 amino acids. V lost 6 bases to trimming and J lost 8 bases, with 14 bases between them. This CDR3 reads CASRESSGDSPLHF. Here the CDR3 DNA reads TGTGCCAGCAGGGAATCCTCCGGTGATTCACCCCTCCACTTT.

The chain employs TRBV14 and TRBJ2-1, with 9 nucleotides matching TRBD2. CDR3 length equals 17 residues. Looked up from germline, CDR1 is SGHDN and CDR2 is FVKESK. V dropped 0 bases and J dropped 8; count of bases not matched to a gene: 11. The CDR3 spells CASSQDRSRGGRDEQFF. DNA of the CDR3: TGTGCCAGCAGCCAAGATAGGTCGCGGGGGGGCAGGGATGAGCAGTTCTTC. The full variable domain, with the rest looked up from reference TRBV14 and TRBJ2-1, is EAGVTQFPSHSVIEKGQTVTLRCDPISGHDNLYWYRRVMGKEIKFLLHFVKESKQDESGMPNNRFLAERTGGTYSTLKVQPAELEDSGVYFCASSQDRSRGGRDEQFFGPGTRLTVL.

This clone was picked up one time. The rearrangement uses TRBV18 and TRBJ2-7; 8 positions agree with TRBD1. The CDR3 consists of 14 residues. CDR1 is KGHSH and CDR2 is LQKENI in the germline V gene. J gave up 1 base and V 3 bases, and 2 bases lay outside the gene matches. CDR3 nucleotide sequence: TGTGCCAGCTCACCGACAGGGGTGTCCTACGAGCAGTACTTC. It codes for CASSPTGVSYEQYF.

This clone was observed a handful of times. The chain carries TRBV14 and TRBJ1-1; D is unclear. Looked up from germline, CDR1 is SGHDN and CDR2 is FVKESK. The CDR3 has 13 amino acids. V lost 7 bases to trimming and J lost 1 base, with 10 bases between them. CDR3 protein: CASTRAGNTEAFF. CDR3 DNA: TGTGCCAGCACGCGGGCCGGGAACACTGAAGCTTTCTTT.